This TCR beta chain was identified during a study of early T cells in non-severe SARS-CoV-2 infection. The overall study: Bulk RNA isolated from unsorted whole blood underwent sequencing; chains were not paired.

Separate cDNA molecules each had unique molecular identifiers attached to them. TCRdb passed the 5' RACE reads through MiXCR, listing each CDR3 protein once. The top ten hold about 8.3% of the sample, which has 42,000 or so distinct CDR3 sequences, 5% to 6.5% seen once. The CDR3 is made up of 17 amino acids. V shed 0 bases, J shed 0 bases, and the junction held 7 bases outside the gene matches. The germline gives CDR1 GTSNPN, CDR2 SVGIG (reference sequence). The sample holds a few counts of this clonotype. The chain carries TRBV30 and TRBJ1-2, with 10 bases lining up with TRBD1. This receptor was identified in an adult who was a healthcare worker with PCR-confirmed SARS-CoV-2 infection or an uninfected control (not recorded which). This sample comprised whole blood, obtained at baseline. In DNA, the CDR3 is TGTGCCTGGAGTGTACATAGACAGGGGGCGGCTAACTATGGCTACACCTTC. As protein: CAWSVHRQGAANYGYTF.